The clone carrying this T cell receptor beta chain was counted between two and nine times. This entry is derived from a study of CD4 and CD8 cells across lung adenocarcinoma regions. The CDR3 sequence is 16 residues long. Per germline, CDR1 SGHRS and CDR2 YFSETQ. TCRdb fed the PCR reads into MiXCR, producing one record per CDR3 protein. This table has about 8,400 distinct CDR3 sequences, roughly 54% appearing once. Localized lung adenocarcinoma, a non-small cell lung cancer, affected the donors. This chain links TRBV5-1 with TRBJ2-1; TRBD1 or TRBD2 may be the D gene (5 bases each). Judging by the DNA end, TRBJ2-5 fits better; the J call may be wrong. This TCR came from a female donor with lung adenocarcinoma. The CD4 and CD8 labels of this study may be unreliable. Specimen: CD8+ T cells from the center of a lung tumor. The CDR3 loop is CASSDLGPPLQETQYF. DNA for the CDR3: TGCGCCAGCAGCGACCTGGGACCCCCACTTCAAGAGACCCAGTACTTC.